One and the same sample provided the 6 T cell receptor beta chains below, sequenced in a study of tumor-infiltrating lymphocytes in primary liver carcinoma. The input was approximately 500 ng total RNA; TCR beta cDNA was made from it with a constant-region primer. Three nested multiplex PCR rounds, a slightly modified ARM-PCR, produced the libraries for TCR beta. Amplification in the first two PCR rounds was performed using TRBV1-TRBV30 forward primers and a C-beta reverse primer for approximately 10 cycles each. TCRdb itself ran the multiplex PCR reads through MiXCR, one entry per CDR3 protein. The sample includes 330,000 or so distinct CDR3 sequences, 65% seen only once; the top ten take 5.5% to 7%. Unsorted whole blood supplied the RNA, and germline DNA was extracted too. The sequenced sample was peripheral blood. Every receptor here comes from a man aged 40-49 years with primary liver carcinoma and hepatitis B virus infection.

The chain combines TRBV5-5 with TRBJ1-1; perhaps TRBD1 as D (5 bases). This CDR3 contains 14 residues. Germline-derived CDR1 and CDR2 are SGHKS and YYEKEE (reference sequence). Trimming took 2 bases from V and 3 from J, leaving 11 bases between them. CDR3 residues: CASSFQGADTEAFF. CDR3 bases: TGTGCCAGCAGCTTTCAAGGGGCAGACACTGAAGCTTTCTTT.

The chain recombines TRBV11-1 with TRBJ2-1; possibly TRBD2 for D (6 bases). Trimming left V 4 bases short and J 12 bases short, with 19 bases between. The length of the CDR3 is 14 residues. Germline CDR1 reads SGHAT; CDR2 reads FQDESV (reference sequence). CDR3 sequence: CASSYGLTGDGQFF. CDR3 nucleotide sequence: TGTGCCAGCAGCTATGGACTAACGGGAGATGGGCAGTTCTTC.

The chain combines TRBV11-2 with TRBJ2-7, with D uncertain. This CDR3 is 14 amino acids long. Trimming removed 6 bases at V and 3 bases at J, with 15 bases between. Germline V gives CDR1 SGHAT, CDR2 FQNNGV. This chain's CDR3 is CASSLSREDYEQYF. CDR3 coding DNA: TGTGCCAGCAGTTTAAGTAGGGAAGACTACGAGCAGTACTTC.

The V call is TRBV6-2 or TRBV6-3, the J call TRBJ2-3, with 8 bases aligning to TRBD2. CDR1 MNHEY and CDR2 SVGEGT come from the germline V gene. This CDR3 is 16 amino acids long. V lost 2 bases to trimming and J lost 8 bases; unmatched junction nucleotides: 12. The CDR3 region is CASSYPTSDLPLTQYF. The CDR3 DNA follows: TGTGCCAGCAGTTACCCGACTAGCGATCTCCCTCTTACGCAGTATTTT.

The chain recombines TRBV6-1 with TRBJ1-6; a weak D match, TRBD1 (5 bases). The CDR3 extends over 15 amino acids. V lost 6 bases, J lost 6 bases, and 15 bases lay in between. Per germline, CDR1 MNHNS and CDR2 SASEGT. For the CDR3, the DNA is TGTGCCAGCAGGACGGGGGGTTCTTTTAATTCACCCCTCCACTTT. Protein sequence: CASRTGGSFNSPLHF.

This clonotype was observed a handful of times. CDR3 amino acids: CASSFGGTNYGYTF. CDR3 DNA: TGTGCCAGCAGTTTTGGCGGGACTAACTATGGCTACACCTTC. J is TRBJ1-2 and V is TRBV28; unclear D gene. The germline gives CDR1 MDHEN, CDR2 SYDVKM. Trimming stripped 3 bases from V and 0 bases from J, with 8 bases between. The CDR3 totals 14 residues.